The source of this T cell receptor (beta chain) is a study of siplizumab effects on memory and regulatory T cells. General study findings and limits: Among mappable alloreactive CD4+ clones, the Treg-derived fraction averaged approximately 69% with siplizumab versus approximately 26% in controls.

The data were produced by immunoSEQ multiplex PCR, yet TCRdb's version contains in-frame clones alone and is incomplete. The sample records about 80,000 clones, roughly 94% being singletons. A note on this clone: The antigen is undetermined.

Deletions cut 3 bases from V and 0 bases from J, with 13 bases between. Germline V gene data show CDR1 as MNHEY and CDR2 as SMNVEV (reference sequence). The CDR3 covers 16 residues. This chain links TRBV27 with TRBJ2-3; D ambiguous. This TCR was sampled from a human donor in good health. Sequencing input: CD8+ T cells sorted from blood. CDR3: CASSFRSRASTDTQYF. DNA of the CDR3: TGTGCCAGCAGTTTTAGGTCACGAGCTAGCACAGATACGCAGTATTTT.